The clone carrying this TCR beta chain was counted at least ten times. This entry is derived from a study of T-cell reconstitution after alpha-beta-depleted transplantation in children. Unique molecular identifiers were incorporated into the prepared TCRbeta library. TCRdb re-derived calls from the PCR reads in MiXCR, one entry per CDR3 protein. The repertoire consists of some 400,000 distinct CDR3 sequences, with around 21% occurring once and the leading ten covering 3.5% to 4%. This CDR3 has 15 residues. Germline CDR1 reads SQVTM; CDR2 reads ANQGSEA. The J segment lost 4 bases and the V segment lost 1 base, leaving 2 bases of the junction unmatched.

The V gene is TRBV29-1, the J gene TRBJ2-1; 12 nucleotides match TRBD2. The material sequenced was PBMCs from the stem cell graft donor, taken from the stem cell graft. The receptor's source is a human donor who donated a stem cell graft to a child with acute myeloid leukemia. CDR3 sequence reads: CSVEGTSGKYNEQFF. CDR3 nucleotides: TGCAGCGTTGAAGGGACTAGCGGGAAATACAATGAGCAGTTCTTC.